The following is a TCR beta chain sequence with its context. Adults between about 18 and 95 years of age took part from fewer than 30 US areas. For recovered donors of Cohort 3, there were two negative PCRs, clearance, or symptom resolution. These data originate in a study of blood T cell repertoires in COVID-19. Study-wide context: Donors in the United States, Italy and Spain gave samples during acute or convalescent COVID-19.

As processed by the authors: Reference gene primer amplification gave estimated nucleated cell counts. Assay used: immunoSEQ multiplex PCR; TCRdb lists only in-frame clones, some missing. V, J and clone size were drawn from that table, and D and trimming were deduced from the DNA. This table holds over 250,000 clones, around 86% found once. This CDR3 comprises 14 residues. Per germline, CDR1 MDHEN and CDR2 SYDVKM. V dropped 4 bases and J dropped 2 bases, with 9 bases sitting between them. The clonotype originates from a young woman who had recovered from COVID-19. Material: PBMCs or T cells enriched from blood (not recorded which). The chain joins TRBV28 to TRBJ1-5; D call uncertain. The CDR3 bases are TGTGCCAGCAGTTACCGCAGTGGCAATCAGCCCCAGCATTTT. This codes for CASSYRSGNQPQHF.